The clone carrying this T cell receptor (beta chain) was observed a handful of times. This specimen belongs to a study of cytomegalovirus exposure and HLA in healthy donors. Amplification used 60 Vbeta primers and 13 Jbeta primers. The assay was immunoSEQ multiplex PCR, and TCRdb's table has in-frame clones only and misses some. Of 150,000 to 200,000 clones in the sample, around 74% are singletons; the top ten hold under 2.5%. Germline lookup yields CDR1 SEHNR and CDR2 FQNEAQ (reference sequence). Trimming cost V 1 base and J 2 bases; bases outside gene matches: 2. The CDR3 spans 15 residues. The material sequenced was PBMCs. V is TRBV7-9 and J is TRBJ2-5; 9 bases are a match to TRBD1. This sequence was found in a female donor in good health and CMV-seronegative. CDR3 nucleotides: TGTGCCAGCAGCTTAGGGACAGGGGAACAAGAGACCCAGTACTTC. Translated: CASSLGTGEQETQYF.